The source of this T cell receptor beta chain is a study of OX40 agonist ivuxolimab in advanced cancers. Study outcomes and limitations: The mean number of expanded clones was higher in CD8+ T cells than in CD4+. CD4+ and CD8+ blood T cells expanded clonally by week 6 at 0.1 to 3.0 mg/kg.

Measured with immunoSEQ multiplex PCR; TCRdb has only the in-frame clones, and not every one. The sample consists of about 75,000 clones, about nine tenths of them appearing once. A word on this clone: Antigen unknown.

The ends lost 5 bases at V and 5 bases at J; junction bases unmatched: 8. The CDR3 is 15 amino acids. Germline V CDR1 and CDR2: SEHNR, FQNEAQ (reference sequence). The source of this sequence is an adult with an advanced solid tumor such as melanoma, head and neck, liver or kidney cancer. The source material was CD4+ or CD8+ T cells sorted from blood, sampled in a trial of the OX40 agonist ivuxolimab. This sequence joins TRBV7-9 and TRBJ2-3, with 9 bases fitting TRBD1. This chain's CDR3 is CASSDNRGPGDTQYF. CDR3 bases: TGTGCCAGCAGCGACAACAGGGGGCCGGGAGATACGCAGTATTTT.